This record looks at one TCR beta chain sequence and its context. The data stem from a study of blood T cell repertoires in COVID-19. Study information: Samples taken during acute and convalescent COVID-19 were collected in the United States, Italy and Spain. T cells, B-cell-depleted T cells, or PBMCs provided the cDNA or gDNA that served as material.

Authors' data handling: Nucleated cell number was recorded as an estimate derived from reference gene primer amplification. This table comes from immunoSEQ multiplex PCR, and its TCRdb copy is limited to in-frame clones, with some not included. The DNA gave D and trimming, while V, J and clone size come from that table. The sample has about 240,000 clones, roughly nine tenths seen once. The CDR3 consists of 14 residues. Germline CDR1 PRHDT, CDR2 FYEKMQ (reference sequence). The trim removed 6 bases at V and 7 bases at J, leaving 8 bases unmatched. This receptor was obtained from a man between 60 and 75 years old with acute or convalescent COVID-19. The sample consisted of peripheral blood. V usage is TRBV13 and J usage is TRBJ2-1, with 8 positions matching TRBD2. The CDR3 nucleotides read TGTGCCAGCAGTCTAATAGCGGGGAGAAATGAGCAGTTCTTC. Translation gives CASSLIAGRNEQFF.